This TCR beta chain was sequenced for a study of beta chain features in type 1 diabetes listed by TCRdb under 2018. Background for the entire study: Patients and healthy donors did not differ in mean age, gender distribution, total cell number or subset yield. A total of roughly 100 million sorted cells were examined across all samples, and the number of cells per subset was strongly correlated with RNA yield. The study compared the TCRB repertoires of sorted circulating CD4+ T cell subsets in recently diagnosed type 1 diabetes patients with those in matched healthy donors. Naive and central memory subsets were obtained from all 28 donors, but regulatory and stem cell-like memory subsets were isolated from only 8 patients and roughly 8 healthy donors.

The High Capacity cDNA Reverse Transcription Kit was used to reverse transcribe all of the isolated RNA, meaning that expressed TCRB transcripts were what got sequenced. Deep immunoSEQ sequencing was performed on naive, central memory and regulatory T cell samples, with an average of approximately 3.9 million total reads per sample. After sorted cells were lysed in RLT buffer, RNA was extracted with DNase-treated RNeasy Micro or Mini kits, with the choice depending on cell number. Each cell subset was processed on its own to prevent cross-contamination, while patient and healthy donor samples were processed together. The immunoSEQ multiplex PCR was used to amplify TCRB sequences from cDNA, yielding 87-bp fragments that span the CDR3 region. Sequencing of the amplicons was done on the Illumina HiSeq platform. On the study's bioinformatics: Synthetic template baselines were used to correct PCR bias computationally, reads within Hamming distance 2 were collapsed together, and singletons that could not be merged were discarded. Reads were aligned against IMGT to assign V, D and J genes, CDR3 length and insertions or deletions at six rearrangement sites. Within each subset, clonotype counts were normalized to sorted cell number, and only after that were true diversity and Gini coefficients computed with the tcR R package. Repertoire sharing was quantified using the overlap coefficient calculated on TCRB nucleotide sequences. TCRdb retrieved this table from immuneACCESS and kept in-frame rearrangements only. Not all clones are present; in checked studies, unresolved V genes account for under half, and no reason is known for the remainder. V and J calls and clone size are given by that table; D and trimming were obtained from the DNA. The sample contains approximately 150,000 clones, approximately 9.1% of them found a single time. Clones ranked in the top ten supply 2.3% of the sample.

V and J lose 3 bases and 0 bases, and a span of 9 bases separates them. The CDR3 covers 16 residues, taking in both the cysteine and the phenylalanine. Only the CDR3 DNA stays, 48 bases, in frame from base 1. According to the germline V gene, CDR1 reads SGHTA and CDR2 reads FQGNSA. The research as a whole found: Because small numbers of individuals were included in the HLA sub-analyses, any influence of HLA type on TCRB rearrangement was left unresolved. In all four CD4+ subsets, TCRB CDR3 length was moderately but significantly shorter in type 1 diabetes patients. PCR might favor shorter templates, but patient and control samples were amplified and corrected together, so any skew would affect both groups equally. Because cDNA rather than genomic DNA was sequenced, highly expressing activated cells could have been over-represented, although no difference in activation and CD3 levels was found between groups. Naive, central memory and regulatory TCRB repertoires appeared to be more alike among patients than among healthy donors. Fewer insertions and more nucleotide deletions at VDJ recombination sites were observed in patients with type 1 diabetes, implying thymic rearrangement abnormalities.

Each donor gave one peripheral blood draw, averaging approximately 120 mL, which was collected into heparinised tubes. Using a panel that included CD45RO, CCR7, CD25, CD127, CD95 and CD27, naive, central memory, regulatory and stem cell-like memory CD4+ T cells were sorted on a BD FACSAria II. Purity was above 98% for every sorted population. PBMCs were separated immediately by Lymphoprep density gradient centrifugation and were stained directly, without being cultured. To minimize batch effects, samples were stained and sorted in pairs, one healthy donor with one patient per experiment. With respect to this clone: This receptor's antigen is unknown. Per-base quality was not reported, and no clone a single base away is much larger than it.

The chain was built from TRBV7-2 and TRBJ1-6; the D gene is perhaps TRBD1, on 5 matching bases. Source material: central memory CD4+ T cells from blood. This TCR derives from a woman between 18 and 30 years old in good health. The bases read TGTGCCAGCAGCTTCGGGGGAAGCTCCTATAATTCACCCCTCCACTTT. This codes for CASSFGGSSYNSPLHF.